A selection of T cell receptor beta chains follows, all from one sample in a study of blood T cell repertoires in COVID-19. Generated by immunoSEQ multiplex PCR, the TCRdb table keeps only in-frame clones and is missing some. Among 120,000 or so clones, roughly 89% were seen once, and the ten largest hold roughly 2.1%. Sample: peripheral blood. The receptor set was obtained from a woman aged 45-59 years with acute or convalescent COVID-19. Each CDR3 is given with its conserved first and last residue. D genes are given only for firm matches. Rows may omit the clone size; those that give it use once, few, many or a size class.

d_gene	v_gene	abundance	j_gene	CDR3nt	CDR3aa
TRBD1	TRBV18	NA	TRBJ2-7	TGTGCCAGCTCTGGGACAGGAACCTACGAGCAGTACTTC	CASSGTGTYEQYF
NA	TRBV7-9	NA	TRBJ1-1	TGTGCCAGCACCTCGGTGGGGGGGGTGAACACTGAAGCTTTCTTT	CASTSVGGVNTEAFF
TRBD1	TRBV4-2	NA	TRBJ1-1	TGTGCCAGCAGCCAGGGGACAGTCACTGAAGCTTTCTTT	CASSQGTVTEAFF
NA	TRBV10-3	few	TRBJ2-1	TGTGCCATCAGTGTTGTGGCGGGGGCCTCATACAATGAGCAGTTCTTC	CAISVVAGASYNEQFF
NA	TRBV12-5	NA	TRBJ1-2	TGTGCTAGTGGTGATGAACAGGGATTCTATGGCTACACCTTC	CASGDEQGFYGYTF
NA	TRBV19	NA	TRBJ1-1	TGTGCCAGTAGTCCCTTCTGGACGGACATGAACACTGAAGCTTTCTTT	CASSPFWTDMNTEAFF
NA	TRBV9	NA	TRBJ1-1	TGTGCCAGCAGCGTAGCGGCTTCGGGCACTGAAGCTTTCTTT	CASSVAASGTEAFF
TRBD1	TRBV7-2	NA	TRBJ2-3	TGTGCCAGCAGCGCAAGACAGGGGTCTAGCACAGATACGCAGTATTTT	CASSARQGSSTDTQYF
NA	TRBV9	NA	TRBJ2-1	TGTGCCAGCAGCGAGGGACTCCCGGCCTACAATGAGCAGTTCTTC	CASSEGLPAYNEQFF
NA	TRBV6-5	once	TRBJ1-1	TGTGCCAGCAGTTCTCACCTTGGGCTGAACACTGAAGCTTTCTTT	CASSSHLGLNTEAFF
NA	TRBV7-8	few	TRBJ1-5	TGTGCCAGCAGCTCACAGGTGGGCAATCAGCCCCAGCATTTT	CASSSQVGNQPQHF
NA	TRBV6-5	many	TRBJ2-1	TGTGCCAGCAGTTACGCCCGTCTAGCGAAGCAGTTCTTC	CASSYARLAKQFF
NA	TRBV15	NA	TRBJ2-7	TGTGCCACCAGCAGAGTTGGCAGGTACGAGCAGTACTTC	CATSRVGRYEQYF
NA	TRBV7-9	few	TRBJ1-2	TGTGCCAGCAGCGCGGACCGCGGAGGAGACTATGGCTACACCTTC	CASSADRGGDYGYTF
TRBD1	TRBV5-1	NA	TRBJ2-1	TGCGCCAGCTCCGGGATCCAGGGGGCGCACGAGCAGTTCTTC	CASSGIQGAHEQFF
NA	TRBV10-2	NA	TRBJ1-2	TGCGCCAGCAGTGAGTCAGCAGGGGATCCTAACTATGGCTACACCTTC	CASSESAGDPNYGYTF
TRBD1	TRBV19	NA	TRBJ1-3	TGTGCCAGTAGTGGACAGGGGGTGTCCGGAGAGGGGGTTGGAAACACCATATATTTT	CASSGQGVSGEGVGNTIYF
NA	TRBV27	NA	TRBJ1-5	TGTGCCAGCGGCGGGGACCGGATTTCTCAGCCCCAGCATTTT	CASGGDRISQPQHF
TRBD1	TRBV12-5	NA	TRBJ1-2	TGTGCTAGTGGTCTTGACAGGGGTACCTATGGCTACACCTTC	CASGLDRGTYGYTF
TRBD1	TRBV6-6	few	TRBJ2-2	TGTGCCACCACCGGGACAGATAACACCGGGGAGCTGTTTTTT	CATTGTDNTGELFF
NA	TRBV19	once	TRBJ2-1	TGTGCCAGTAGTACGATGCCCCAGAGGGTGGGAACCAATGAGCAGTTCTTC	CASSTMPQRVGTNEQFF
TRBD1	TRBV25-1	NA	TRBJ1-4	TGTGCCAGCAGTGATATGGGACAGTTGATTGAAAAACTGTTTTTT	CASSDMGQLIEKLFF
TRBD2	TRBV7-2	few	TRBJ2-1	TGTGCCAGCAGCTTATGGAGCGGGAGAGACTACAATGAGCAGTTCTTC	CASSLWSGRDYNEQFF
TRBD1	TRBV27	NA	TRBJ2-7	TGTGCCAGCAGTTTAGATGCAGGGGGCTCTTACGAGCAGTACTTC	CASSLDAGGSYEQYF
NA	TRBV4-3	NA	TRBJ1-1	TGCGCCAGCAGCCAAGATTCGCAGGGGAGCACTGAAGCTTTCTTT	CASSQDSQGSTEAFF
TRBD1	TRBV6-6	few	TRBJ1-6	TGTGCCAGCAAACCAATCCGGGACAGTGCTAATTCACCCCTCCACTTT	CASKPIRDSANSPLHF
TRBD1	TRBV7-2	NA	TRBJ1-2	TGTGCCAGCAGCTCGGGACAGGGTGACTATGGCTACACCTTC	CASSSGQGDYGYTF
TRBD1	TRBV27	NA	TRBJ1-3	TGTGCCAGCAGTCCAGGGGGCAATGGAAACACCATATATTTT	CASSPGGNGNTIYF
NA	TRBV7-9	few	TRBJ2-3	TGTGCCAGCAGCTTAATGGTCACTAGCACAGATACGCAGTATTTT	CASSLMVTSTDTQYF
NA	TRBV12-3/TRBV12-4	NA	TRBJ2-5	TGTGCCAGCAGCCCACAGGTGGGGGAGACCCAGTACTTC	CASSPQVGETQYF
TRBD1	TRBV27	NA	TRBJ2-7	TGTGCCAGCAGTTCCGGGACAGGGGGTCATTACGAGCAGTACTTC	CASSSGTGGHYEQYF
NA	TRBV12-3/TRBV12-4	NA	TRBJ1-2	TGTGCCAGCCAACCCCCGGGTGGCACCTACACCTTC	CASQPPGGTYTF
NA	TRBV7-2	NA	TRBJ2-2	TGTGCCAGCAGCTTGCGGGGGCAAGGCACCGGGGAGCTGTTTTTT	CASSLRGQGTGELFF
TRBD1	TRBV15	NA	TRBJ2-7	TGTGCCACCAGCAGAGTAGAGGGGGCATCCTACGAGCAGTACTTC	CATSRVEGASYEQYF
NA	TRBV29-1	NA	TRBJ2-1	TGCAGCGTTAGGGGCATCTCGAATGAGCAGTTCTTC	CSVRGISNEQFF
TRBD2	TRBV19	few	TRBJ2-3	TGTGCCAGTAGCCGAGCGGGGGGGACAGATACGCAGTATTTT	CASSRAGGTDTQYF
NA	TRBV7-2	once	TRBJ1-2	TGTGCCAGCAGCAGCCGGTACGAGCCTGGCTACACCTTC	CASSSRYEPGYTF